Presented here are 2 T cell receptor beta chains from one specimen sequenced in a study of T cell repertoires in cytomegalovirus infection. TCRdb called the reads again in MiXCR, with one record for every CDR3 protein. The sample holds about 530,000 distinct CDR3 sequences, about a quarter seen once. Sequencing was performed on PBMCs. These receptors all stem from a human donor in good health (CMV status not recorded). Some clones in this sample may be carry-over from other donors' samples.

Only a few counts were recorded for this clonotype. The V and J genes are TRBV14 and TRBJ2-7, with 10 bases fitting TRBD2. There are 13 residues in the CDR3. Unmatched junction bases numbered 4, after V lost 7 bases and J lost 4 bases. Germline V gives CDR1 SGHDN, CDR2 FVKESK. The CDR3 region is CASNPSGSYEQYV. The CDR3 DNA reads TGTGCCAGCAACCCTAGCGGGAGTTACGAGCAGTACGTC.

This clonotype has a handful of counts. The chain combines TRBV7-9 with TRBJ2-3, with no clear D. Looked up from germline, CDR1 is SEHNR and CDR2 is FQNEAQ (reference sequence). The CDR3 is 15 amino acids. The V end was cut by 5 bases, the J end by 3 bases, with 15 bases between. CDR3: CASSLWSESTDTQYF. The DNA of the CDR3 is TGTGCCAGCAGCCTATGGAGTGAGAGTACAGATACGCAGTATTTT.